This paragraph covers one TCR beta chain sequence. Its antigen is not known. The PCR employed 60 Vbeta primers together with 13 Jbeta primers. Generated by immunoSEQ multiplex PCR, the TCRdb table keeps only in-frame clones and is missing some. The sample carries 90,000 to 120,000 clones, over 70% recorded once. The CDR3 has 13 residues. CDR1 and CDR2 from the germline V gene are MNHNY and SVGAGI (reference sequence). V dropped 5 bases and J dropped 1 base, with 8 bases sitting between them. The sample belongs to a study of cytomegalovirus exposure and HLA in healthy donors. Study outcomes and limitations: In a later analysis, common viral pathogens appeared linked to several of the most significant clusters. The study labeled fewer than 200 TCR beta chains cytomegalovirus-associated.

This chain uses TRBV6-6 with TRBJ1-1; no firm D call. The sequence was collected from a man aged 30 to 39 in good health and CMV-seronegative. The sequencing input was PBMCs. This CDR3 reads CASSTPGNTEAFF. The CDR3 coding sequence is TGTGCCAGCAGTACGCCCGGGAACACTGAAGCTTTCTTT.